This T cell receptor beta chain was captured by sequencing in a study of blood T cell repertoires in COVID-19. Study details: Researchers got acute and convalescent COVID-19 samples from the United States, Italy and Spain. PBMCs, B-cell-depleted T cells, or T cells were the source of the cDNA or gDNA that made up the material.

The table lists this clone with a few counts. In the study's own analysis: For nucleated cells, counts were estimated from reference gene primer amplification. Sequencing used immunoSEQ multiplex PCR; TCRdb keeps in-frame clones, though not all of them. V and J calls plus clone size are reproduced from that table; the DNA served to infer D and trimming. The table has under 300,000 clones, about 82% seen once. CDR1 and CDR2 from the germline V gene are LNHDA and SQIVND (reference sequence). V was clipped by 2 bases and J by 0 bases, with 4 bases between them. The CDR3 contains 13 residues. The specimen sequenced was peripheral blood. This receptor was obtained from a man aged 80 or over with acute or convalescent COVID-19. The chain carries TRBV19 and TRBJ1-1; no clear D gene. The CDR3 sequence is CASSIQMNTEAFF. CDR3 nucleotides: TGTGCCAGTAGTATACAGATGAACACTGAAGCTTTCTTT.